The present T cell receptor beta chain was sequenced within a study of early T cells in non-severe SARS-CoV-2 infection. There are many counts of this clonotype. The V and J ends lost 0 bases and 7 bases respectively, with 19 bases between them. The CDR3 consists of 17 residues. Per germline, CDR1 SGHRS and CDR2 YFSETQ. Using its own MiXCR run on the 5' RACE reads, TCRdb lists one record per CDR3 protein. The sample has more than 85,000 distinct CDR3 sequences, 10% to 15% seen once; the top ten hold 3% to 4.5%. This sequence joins TRBV5-1 and TRBJ2-2, with a possible D match to TRBD1 (5 bases). Sequences were derived from whole blood, sampled at baseline. The TCR sequence derives from an adult who was a healthcare worker with PCR-confirmed SARS-CoV-2 infection or an uninfected control (not recorded which). The CDR3: CASSLASVRKRGGELFF. The CDR3 coding sequence is TGCGCCAGCAGCTTGGCCTCAGTCCGGAAAAGGGGCGGGGAGCTGTTTTTT.